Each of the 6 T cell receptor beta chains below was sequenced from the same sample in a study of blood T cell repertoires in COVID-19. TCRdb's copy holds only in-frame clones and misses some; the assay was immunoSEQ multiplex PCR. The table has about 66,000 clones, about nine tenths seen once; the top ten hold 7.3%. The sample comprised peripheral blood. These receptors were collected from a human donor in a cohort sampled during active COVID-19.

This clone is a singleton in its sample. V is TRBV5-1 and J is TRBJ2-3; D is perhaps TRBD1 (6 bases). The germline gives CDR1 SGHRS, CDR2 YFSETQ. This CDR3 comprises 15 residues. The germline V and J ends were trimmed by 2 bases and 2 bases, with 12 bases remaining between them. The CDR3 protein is CASSFGGHDTDTQYF. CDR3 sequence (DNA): TGCGCCAGCAGCTTTGGGGGCCACGACACAGATACGCAGTATTTT.

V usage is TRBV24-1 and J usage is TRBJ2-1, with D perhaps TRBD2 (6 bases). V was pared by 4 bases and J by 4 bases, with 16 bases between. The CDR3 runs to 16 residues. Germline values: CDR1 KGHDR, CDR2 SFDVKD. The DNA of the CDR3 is TGTGCCACCAGTGACCGTAAGCGGGTTGTTTACAATGAGCAGTTCTTC. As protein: CATSDRKRVVYNEQFF.

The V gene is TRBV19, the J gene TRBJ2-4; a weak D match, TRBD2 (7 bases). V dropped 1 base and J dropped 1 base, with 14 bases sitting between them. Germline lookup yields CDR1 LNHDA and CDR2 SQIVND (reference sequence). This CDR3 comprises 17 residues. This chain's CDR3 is CASSIGRGGAAKNIQYF. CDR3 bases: TGTGCCAGTAGTATAGGTAGGGGGGGGGCGGCCAAAAACATTCAGTACTTC.

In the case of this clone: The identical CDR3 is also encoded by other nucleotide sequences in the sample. The CDR3 nucleotides read TGTGCCAGCAGTTTAGCACGGGGATCAGCGGCTTTCTTT. It is translated as CASSLARGSAAFF. The rearrangement joins TRBV12-3 or TRBV12-4 to TRBJ1-1, with D uncertain. The CDR3 sequence is 13 residues long. The V and J ends lost 0 bases and 11 bases respectively, with 13 bases between them.

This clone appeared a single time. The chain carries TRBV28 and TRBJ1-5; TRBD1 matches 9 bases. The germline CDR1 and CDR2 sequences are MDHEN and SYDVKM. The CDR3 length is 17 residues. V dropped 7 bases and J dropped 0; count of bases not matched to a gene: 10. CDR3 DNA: TGTGCCAGCACCCCTACCGGGACAGGGAATAGCAATCAGCCCCAGCATTTT. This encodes CASTPTGTGNSNQPQHF.

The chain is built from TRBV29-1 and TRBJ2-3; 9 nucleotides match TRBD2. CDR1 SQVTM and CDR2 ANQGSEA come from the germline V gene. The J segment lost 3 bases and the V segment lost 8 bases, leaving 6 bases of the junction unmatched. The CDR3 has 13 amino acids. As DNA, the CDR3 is TGCAGCTCGGCTAGCGGGGAGACAGATACGCAGTATTTT. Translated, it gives CSSASGETDTQYF.